This T cell receptor beta chain was obtained from a study of Graves' ophthalmopathy and Graves' hyperthyroidism. Study results and caveats: Detection in blood was also observed for most expanded thyroid clonotypes above 0.001 frequency.

Diagnosis was based on clinical symptoms, serum thyroxine, TRAb, thyroid ultrasound and orbital computed tomography. The trim removed 3 bases at V and 3 bases at J, leaving 7 bases unmatched. This CDR3 comprises 16 residues. From germline, CDR1 is KGHSH and CDR2 LQKENI. For repertoire sequencing, the TCR beta CDR3 regions were amplified from RNA transcripts. HTBI primers were employed in first-round RT-PCR, then a second-round multiplex PCR followed. TCRdb redid the calling of the multiplex PCR reads with MiXCR, one entry per CDR3 protein. Here the sample spans approximately 210,000 distinct CDR3 sequences, 20% to 25% being singletons. This clonotype was observed a few times. Antigen: not known.

The chain combines TRBV18 with TRBJ2-5, with 10 positions matching TRBD1. Material for sequencing was peripheral blood. This receptor was obtained from a woman in her forties or fifties with Graves' ophthalmopathy. CDR3 amino acids: CASSPRLGTGEETQYF. The CDR3, as DNA: TGTGCCAGCTCACCGCGATTAGGGACAGGGGAAGAGACCCAGTACTTC.